The sequence of this T cell receptor (beta chain) was determined in a study of regulatory T cells in long-lasting Graves disease. This clonotype was counted only a few times. The authors built TCR beta libraries using iRepertoire HTBI primers and Arm-PCR of CDR3 regions. MiXCR was run by TCRdb on the multiplex PCR reads, yielding one entry per CDR3 protein. The sample lists about 400,000 distinct CDR3 sequences; roughly 20% were seen once. Sample time point: persistent/refractory GD, antithyroid drugs over 5 years with positive TRAb. Construction of the TCR library relied on RNA isolated from PBMCs. Nine-milliliter peripheral blood samples went into EDTA tubes. The starting material was peripheral blood mononuclear cells (PBMCs), obtained when the disease was refractory, from a patient treated with antithyroid drugs. The clonotype comes from a female donor with Graves disease.

CDR3 sequence reads: CASISPEGYRGHTGELFF. DNA for the CDR3: TGTGCCAGCATCTCCCCGGAGGGTTACAGGGGGCATACCGGGGAGCTGTTTTTT. The V call is TRBV6-2 or TRBV6-3, the J call TRBJ2-2; 9 bases match TRBD1. This CDR3 spans 18 amino acids. V dropped 7 bases and J dropped 5; count of bases not matched to a gene: 17. Per germline, CDR1 MNHEY and CDR2 SVGEGT.